The next 5 T cell receptor beta chains were all read from a single sample in a study of T-cell memory formation after mild COVID-19. TCRdb used MiXCR to reprocess the 5' RACE reads, holding one entry per CDR3 protein. The data hold about 360,000 distinct CDR3 sequences, with approximately 14% observed a single time. The material sequenced was PBMCs or a T cell subset sorted from them (not recorded which). All receptors derive from a man younger than 30 who had mild COVID-19 (a few samples of this study predate the infection). Cell type and time point are not known.

The genes are TRBV5-4 and TRBJ1-2; no firm D call. The V and J ends lost 0 bases and 8 bases respectively, with 11 bases between them. Germline CDR1 reads SGHNT; CDR2 reads YYREEE (reference sequence). This CDR3 comprises 13 residues. CDR3 in amino acids: CASSLGPVEGYTF. CDR3 nucleotides: TGTGCCAGCAGCTTGGGGCCGGTAGAGGGCTACACCTTC. Full variable domain (outside the CDR3, taken from reference TRBV5-4 and TRBJ1-2): ETGVTQSPTHLIKTRGQQVTLRCSSQSGHNTVSWYQQALGQGPQFIFQYYREEENGRGNFPPRFSGLQFPNYSSELNVNALELDDSALYLCASSLGPVEGYTFGSGTRLTVV.

Here the CDR3 reads CASSLRTGWISSYNEQFF. CDR3 DNA sequence: TGTGCCAGCAGCTTAAGGACAGGGTGGATAAGCTCCTACAATGAGCAGTTCTTC. V and J are TRBV13 and TRBJ2-1; TRBD1 agrees at 8 bases. The trim removed 2 bases at V and 0 bases at J, leaving 9 bases unmatched. CDR1 and CDR2 from the germline V gene are PRHDT and FYEKMQ (reference sequence). The CDR3 length is 18 residues.

In its sample, this clonotype was seen many times. The chain employs TRBV14 and TRBJ2-2; D not resolved. The CDR3 length is 12 residues. Germline CDR1 SGHDN, CDR2 FVKESK. V was cut by 7 bases and J by 6 bases, with 9 bases left in between. CDR3 bases: TGTGCCAGCAAGAGCCCCCCCGGGGAGCTGTTTTTT. It yields the protein CASKSPPGELFF.

This clonotype was counted between two and nine times. The genes are TRBV6-2 or TRBV6-3 and TRBJ1-1; no definite D call. This CDR3 is built from 15 residues. Trimming took off 2 bases at V and 0 bases at J, with 10 bases between the two ends. In germline, CDR1 is MNHEY, CDR2 SVGEGT. In DNA form, the CDR3 reads TGTGCCAGCAGTTACCGGGGATACCTGAACACTGAAGCTTTCTTT. Its protein product is CASSYRGYLNTEAFF.

This clonotype has more than one count but fewer than ten. The chain links TRBV29-1 to TRBJ2-3; D unclear. Germline V lookup: CDR1 SQVTM, CDR2 ANQGSEA. Deletions cut 3 bases from V and 0 bases from J, with 10 bases between. This CDR3 has 14 amino acids. The CDR3 loop reads CSVDSGLSTDTQYF. As DNA, the CDR3 is TGCAGCGTTGACTCGGGTTTGAGCACAGATACGCAGTATTTT.